These 20 T cell receptor beta chains originate from one sample sequenced in a study of cytomegalovirus exposure and HLA in healthy donors. 60 Vbeta and 13 Jbeta primers were used in PCR. Method: immunoSEQ multiplex PCR; TCRdb's copy keeps in-frame clones and lacks some. The sample contains fewer than 300,000 clones, just over 85% of which appear only once. The material sequenced was PBMCs. The receptor set was obtained from a man in his forties or fifties in good health and CMV-seropositive.

This chain joins TRBV5-5 and TRBJ2-7; D may be TRBD2 (6 bases). Trimming left V 4 bases short and J 3 bases short, with 11 bases between. Germline V gene data show CDR1 as SGHKS and CDR2 as YYEKEE (reference sequence). The CDR3 is 13 residues long. The CDR3 spells CASSPTRNYEQYF. The CDR3 DNA follows: TGTGCCAGCAGCCCGACTAGAAACTACGAGCAGTACTTC.

The chain recombines TRBV30 with TRBJ2-7; possible D gene TRBD1, 6 bases. The germline CDR1 and CDR2 sequences are GTSNPN and SVGIG (reference sequence). V was trimmed by 2 bases and J by 0 bases, leaving 8 bases between them. The CDR3 totals 13 residues. In DNA form, the CDR3 reads TGTGCCTGGAGTAACAGGGTCTCCTACGAGCAGTACTTC. Encoded protein: CAWSNRVSYEQYF.

This chain links TRBV2 with TRBJ2-1, with D possibly TRBD1 on 6 matching bases. This CDR3 contains 16 residues. Germline CDR1 SNHLY, CDR2 FYNNEI. The ends were cut back, 6 bases at V and 1 base at J, with 16 bases in the middle. The CDR3 here is CASSTYRDTSYNEQFF. The CDR3 DNA reads TGTGCCAGCAGCACCTACCGGGACACGTCCTACAATGAGCAGTTCTTC.

This chain uses TRBV19 with TRBJ1-1, with D possibly matching TRBD1 (6 bases). V dropped 0 bases and J dropped 5 bases, with 16 bases sitting between them. Germline CDR1 and CDR2: LNHDA and SQIVND (reference sequence). This CDR3 is built from 16 residues. The CDR3 nucleotides are TGTGCCAGTAGTATAGATCCAGGGGTATTTGGTACTGAAGCTTTCTTT. Protein sequence: CASSIDPGVFGTEAFF.

The rearrangement links TRBV21-1 to TRBJ2-7; the listed D gene, TRBD2, was not tested against the DNA. TRBV21-1 is labeled a pseudogene. This CDR3 is built from 15 residues. The CDR3 coding sequence is TGTGCCAGCAGCGCTCGGAGGGCCCGGACCTACGAGCAGTACTTC. This encodes CASSARRARTYEQYF.

The V gene is TRBV28, the J gene TRBJ1-2, with 9 positions matching TRBD1. The CDR3 is made up of 13 amino acids. After removal of 5 bases from V and 6 bases from J, the junction contained 4 bases not matched to a gene. Germline V gene lookup returns CDR1 MDHEN and CDR2 SYDVKM. CDR3 nucleotides: TGTGCCAGCAGTCCGGACAGGGGAAATGGCTACACCTTC. Amino acids: CASSPDRGNGYTF.

The V and J genes are TRBV10-1 and TRBJ2-2; TRBD1 is a possible D gene (6 bases). Looked up from germline, CDR1 is WNHNN and CDR2 is SYGVQD (reference sequence). This CDR3 spans 13 amino acids. V gave up 4 bases and J gave up 3 bases, with 6 bases separating them. The CDR3 loop reads CASSAGDTGELFF. The CDR3 nucleotides read TGCGCCAGCAGTGCAGGGGACACCGGGGAGCTGTTTTTT.

The J gene is TRBJ2-6, the V gene TRBV4-1, with 7 nucleotides matching TRBD1. V shed 3 bases and J 0 bases; nucleotides not matched to a gene: 11. Germline V gene lookup returns CDR1 MGHRA and CDR2 YSYEKL. This CDR3 region has 19 residues. DNA of the CDR3: TGCGCCAGCAGCCACACCTCAGGGGGTGCCAGCTCTGGGGCCAACGTCCTGACTTTC. Residues: CASSHTSGGASSGANVLTF.

The chain joins TRBV15 to TRBJ2-7; 7 bases agree with TRBD1. Germline-derived CDR1 and CDR2 are LNHNV and YYDKDF (reference sequence). V lost 0 bases and J lost 5; bases outside the gene matches: 10. The CDR3 contains 16 residues. CDR3 sequence reads: CATSRDWGRGWDEQYF. CDR3 nucleotides: TGTGCCACCAGCAGAGATTGGGGCAGGGGGTGGGACGAGCAGTACTTC.

The chain is built from TRBV6-5 and TRBJ1-5; 7 bases are a match to TRBD1. V trimming: 5 bases; J trimming: 0 bases; junction bases outside the gene matches: 4. There are 15 residues in the CDR3. Germline CDR1 is MNHEY and CDR2 is SVGAGI. CDR3 in amino acids: CASSGTVNSNQPQHF. The DNA of the CDR3 is TGTGCCAGCAGTGGGACAGTCAATAGCAATCAGCCCCAGCATTTT.

This clone was recorded once. The V call is TRBV30, the J call TRBJ2-4, with TRBD1 matching 8 bases. There are 14 residues in the CDR3. Germline V gene lookup returns CDR1 GTSNPN and CDR2 SVGIG (reference sequence). V lost 0 bases, J lost 7 bases, and 5 bases stayed unmatched. CDR3 sequence: CAWSVGDRWNIQYF. CDR3 DNA: TGTGCCTGGAGTGTCGGGGACAGGTGGAACATTCAGTACTTC.

This clone was seen more than once but under ten times. This chain joins TRBV7-9 and TRBJ1-4, with D tentatively TRBD1 (5 bases). This CDR3 is 14 amino acids long. Germline V lookup: CDR1 SEHNR, CDR2 FQNEAQ (reference sequence). With 5 bases removed from V and 0 bases from J, the gap between germline ends came to 7 bases. CDR3 residues: CASSRQSTNEKLFF. The DNA for the CDR3 is TGTGCCAGCAGCCGACAGTCAACTAATGAAAAACTGTTTTTT.

The chain has TRBV6-1 and TRBJ2-5; TRBD2 might be the D (5 bases). The CDR3 has 15 amino acids. The V and J ends lost 4 bases and 5 bases respectively, with 17 bases between them. Germline-derived CDR1 and CDR2 are MNHNS and SASEGT. The DNA for the CDR3 is TGTGCCAGCAGTGCCTTTCCTAGCCTGCGGGAGACCCAGTACTTC. Translation gives CASSAFPSLRETQYF.

The chain couples TRBV18 to TRBJ2-3; a weak D match, TRBD2 (5 bases). The CDR3 has 13 residues. Germline loops: CDR1 KGHSH, CDR2 LQKENI. V was cut by 5 bases and J by 6 bases, with 12 bases left in between. The DNA of the CDR3 is TGTGCCAGCTCAGGGGTCCCGGGGGATACGCAGTATTTT. Amino acid sequence: CASSGVPGDTQYF.

This clone was counted a single time. The chain combines TRBV4-2 with TRBJ2-7; TRBD2 aligns across 8 bases. Losses at the gene ends were 1 base for V and 1 base for J; bases not matched to a gene: 6. CDR1 is LGHNA and CDR2 is YNFKEQ in the germline V gene. This CDR3 is 16 amino acids long. CDR3: CASSQVSSGGSYEQYF. The CDR3 coding sequence is TGTGCCAGCAGCCAAGTCTCAAGCGGGGGATCCTACGAGCAGTACTTC.

The chain employs TRBV2 and TRBJ2-4; D remains unclear. The ends were cut back, 5 bases at V and 0 bases at J, with 11 bases in the middle. This CDR3 has 15 amino acids. Germline loops: CDR1 SNHLY, CDR2 FYNNEI. In DNA, the CDR3 is TGTGCCAGCAGTTCCCAAGCGCTAGCCAAAAACATTCAGTACTTC. It specifies CASSSQALAKNIQYF. Using reference TRBV2 and TRBJ2-4 for the parts outside the CDR3, the full variable domain is EPEVTQTPSHQVTQMGQEVILRCVPISNHLYFYWYRQILGQKVEFLVSFYNNEISEKSEIFDDQFSVERPDGSNFTLKIRSTKLEDSAMYFCASSSQALAKNIQYFGAGTRLSVL.

The rearrangement joins TRBV28 to TRBJ2-5, with a tentative D call TRBD2 (6 bases). The CDR3 runs to 12 residues. V was cut by 5 bases and J by 2 bases, with 6 bases left in between. Germline CDR1 is MDHEN and CDR2 is SYDVKM. DNA for the CDR3: TGTGCCAGCAGTGCGGGACAAGAGACCCAGTACTTC. Translating it yields CASSAGQETQYF.

V gene TRBV7-2 combines with J gene TRBJ2-7; 8 nucleotides agree with TRBD2. Germline CDR1 and CDR2: SGHTA and FQGNSA. Losses at the gene ends were 5 bases for V and 0 bases for J; bases not matched to a gene: 6. This CDR3 has 15 residues. This CDR3 is CASSPTSGGSYEQYF. The CDR3 DNA reads as TGTGCCAGCAGCCCTACTAGCGGAGGCTCCTACGAGCAGTACTTC.

The rearrangement joins TRBV18 to TRBJ2-7, with a tentative D call TRBD2 (6 bases). Germline values: CDR1 KGHSH, CDR2 LQKENI. CDR3 length equals 17 residues. The V and J ends lost 0 bases and 0 bases respectively, with 15 bases between them. The CDR3 sequence: CASSPPGPGVSSYEQYF. CDR3 nucleotide sequence: TGTGCCAGCTCACCACCTGGCCCGGGAGTGAGCTCCTACGAGCAGTACTTC.

The chain recombines TRBV14 with TRBJ2-1, with unresolved D. The CDR3 runs 12 residues. The germline V gene has CDR1 SGHDN and CDR2 FVKESK. V was cut by 0 bases and J by 13 bases, with 10 bases left in between. CDR3 nucleotides: TGTGCCAGCAGCCAAGACCGGGTTACACAGTTCTTC. It specifies CASSQDRVTQFF.